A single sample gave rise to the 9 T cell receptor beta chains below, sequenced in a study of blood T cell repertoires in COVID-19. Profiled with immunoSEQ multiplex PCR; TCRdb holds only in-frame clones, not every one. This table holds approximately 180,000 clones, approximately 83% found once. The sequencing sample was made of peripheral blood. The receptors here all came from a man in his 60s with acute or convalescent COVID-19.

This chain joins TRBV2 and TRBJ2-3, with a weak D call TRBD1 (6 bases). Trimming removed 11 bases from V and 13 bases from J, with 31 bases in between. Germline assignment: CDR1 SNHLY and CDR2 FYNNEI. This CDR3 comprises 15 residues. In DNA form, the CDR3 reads TGTGCCGGTACGGAACAGGGATACCCCAATATGAAGGAGTATTTT. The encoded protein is CAGTEQGYPNMKEYF.

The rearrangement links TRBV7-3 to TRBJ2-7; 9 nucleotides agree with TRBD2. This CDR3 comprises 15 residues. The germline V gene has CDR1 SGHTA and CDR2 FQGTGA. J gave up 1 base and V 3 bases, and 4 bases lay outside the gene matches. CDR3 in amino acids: CASSFFSGSSYEQYF. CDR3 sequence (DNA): TGTGCCAGCAGCTTTTTTAGCGGGAGTTCCTACGAGCAGTACTTC.

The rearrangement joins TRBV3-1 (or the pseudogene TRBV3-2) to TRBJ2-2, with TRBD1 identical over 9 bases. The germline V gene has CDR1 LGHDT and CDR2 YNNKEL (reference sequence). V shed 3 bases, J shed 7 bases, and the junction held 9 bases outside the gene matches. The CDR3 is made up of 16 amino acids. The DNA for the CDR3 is TGTGCCAGCAGCCAGAGGGGACAGGGCTGGAACGGGGAGCTGTTTTTT. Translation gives CASSQRGQGWNGELFF.

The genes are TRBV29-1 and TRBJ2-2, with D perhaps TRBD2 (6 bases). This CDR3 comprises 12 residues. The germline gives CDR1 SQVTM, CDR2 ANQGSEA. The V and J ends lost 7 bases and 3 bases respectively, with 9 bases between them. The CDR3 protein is CSGGVDTGELFF. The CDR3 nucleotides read TGCAGCGGGGGGGTAGACACCGGGGAGCTGTTTTTT.

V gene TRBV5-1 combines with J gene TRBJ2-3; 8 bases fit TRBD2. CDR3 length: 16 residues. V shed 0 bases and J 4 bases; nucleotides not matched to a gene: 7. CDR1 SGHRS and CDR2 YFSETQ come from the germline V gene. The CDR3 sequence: CASSLGAGVGADTQYF. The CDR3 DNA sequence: TGCGCCAGCAGCTTGGGAGCGGGAGTCGGCGCAGATACGCAGTATTTT.

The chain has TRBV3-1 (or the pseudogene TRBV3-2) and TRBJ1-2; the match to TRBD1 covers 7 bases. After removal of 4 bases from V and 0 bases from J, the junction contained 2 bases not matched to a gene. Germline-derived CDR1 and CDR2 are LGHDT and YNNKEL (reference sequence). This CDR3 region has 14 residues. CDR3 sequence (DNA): TGTGCCAGCAGCCTGGGACAGACTAACTATGGCTACACCTTC. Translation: CASSLGQTNYGYTF.

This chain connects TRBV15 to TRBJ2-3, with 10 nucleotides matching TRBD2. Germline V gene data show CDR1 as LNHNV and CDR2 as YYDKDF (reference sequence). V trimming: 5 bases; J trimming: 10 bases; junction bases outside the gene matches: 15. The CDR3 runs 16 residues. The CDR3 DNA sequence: TGTGCCACCAGCTCCGGACTAGCGGAGGCACTTACTCCGCAGTATTTT. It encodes CATSSGLAEALTPQYF.

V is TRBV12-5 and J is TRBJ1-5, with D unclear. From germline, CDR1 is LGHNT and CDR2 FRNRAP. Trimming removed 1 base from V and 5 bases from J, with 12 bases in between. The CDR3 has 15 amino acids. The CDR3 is CASGLGTGIDQPQHF. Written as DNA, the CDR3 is TGTGCTAGTGGTTTGGGGACCGGGATAGATCAGCCCCAGCATTTT.

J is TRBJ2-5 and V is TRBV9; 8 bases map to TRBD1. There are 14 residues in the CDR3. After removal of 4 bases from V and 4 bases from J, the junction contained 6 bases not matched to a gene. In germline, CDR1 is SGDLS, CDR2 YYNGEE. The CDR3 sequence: CASSQGQGAETQYF. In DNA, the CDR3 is TGTGCCAGCAGCCAGGGGCAGGGGGCAGAGACCCAGTACTTC.